The 22 T cell receptor beta chains presented below share a single source sample, sequenced in a study of T cell clonality in common variable immunodeficiency. TCRdb's table, derived via immunoSEQ multiplex PCR, lists solely in-frame clones and lacks some. The sample presents about 26,000 clones, none singletons. General study findings and limits: Reportedly, TCR beta sequences from common variable immunodeficiency showed fewer deletions and N-nucleotide insertions.

Antigen specificity for these receptors is unknown. Sequenced material: peripheral blood mononuclear cells. These receptor sequences come from a human donor with common variable immunodeficiency.

This clone was counted between two and nine times. Coverage ceases 3 residues before the CDR3 finishes, and the germline J gene fills in the end. The chain employs TRBV5-1 and TRBJ2-7; D remains ambiguous. In germline, CDR1 is SGHRS, CDR2 YFSETQ. V shed 2 bases and J shed 6 bases, with 9 bases lying between them. There are 12 residues in the CDR3. This CDR3 reads CASSLGFLEQYF. The CDR3 bases that were read are TGCGCCAGCAGCTTAGGTTTTCTCGAG.

This clone was seen many times. Read coverage stops 3 residues before the CDR3 terminus; the germline J gene supplies the remainder. V usage is TRBV19 and J usage is TRBJ2-1; 7 bases line up with TRBD2. Germline CDR1 and CDR2: LNHDA and SQIVND (reference sequence). There are 11 residues in the CDR3. J was trimmed by 9 bases and V by 6 bases; bases with no gene match: 2. The CDR3 is CASSGGSEQFF. CDR3 DNA (partial): TGTGCCAGTAGCGGGGGGAGTGAG.

This clone was seen repeatedly, ten times or more. The CDR3 end lies 3 residues beyond the end of the read and is filled in from the germline J gene. The gene calls are TRBV28 and TRBJ2-7; 9 nucleotides match TRBD1. This CDR3 has 14 amino acids. Trimming cost V 6 bases and J 1 base; bases outside gene matches: 4. Germline lookup yields CDR1 MDHEN and CDR2 SYDVKM. The covered CDR3 bases are TGTGCCAGCAGCTGGACAGGGGTGTCCTACGAG. Its protein product is CASSWTGVSYE. The full CDR3 sequence reads CASSWTGVSYEQYF. Supplemented by reference TRBV28 and TRBJ2-7, the full variable domain reads DVKVTQSSRYLVKRTGEKVFLECVQDMDHENMFWYRQDPGLGLRLIYFSYDVKMKEKGDIPEGYSVSREKKERFSLILESASTNQTSMYLCASSWTGVSYEQYFGPGTRLTVT.

Concerning this clone itself: With the read ending 3 residues before the CDR3 end, the germline J gene is used to fill in that end. The chain links TRBV7-2 to TRBJ2-1, with D perhaps TRBD1 (6 bases). CDR3 length: 12 amino acids. The V end was cut by 2 bases, the J end by 7 bases, with 6 bases between. Looked up from germline, CDR1 is SGHTA and CDR2 is FQGNSA. Incomplete CDR3 DNA: TGTGCCAGCAGCTTACAGGGGAATGAG. Its translation is CASSLQGNE. The full CDR3 reads CASSLQGNEQFF.

This clone was seen ten or more times. The read ends 3 residues shy of where the CDR3 ends; the end is completed using the germline J gene. The chain recombines TRBV5-1 with TRBJ2-1; a weak D match, TRBD2 (6 bases). V was cut by 3 bases and J by 9 bases, with 16 bases left in between. The CDR3 consists of 14 residues. Per the germline V gene, CDR1 is SGHRS and CDR2 is YFSETQ. CDR3 amino acids: CASSYGGAVTEQFF. The CDR3 DNA, read in part, is TGCGCCAGCAGCTACGGGGGAGCAGTAACTGAG.

This clone has a handful of counts. The sequenced fragment ends 3 residues before the CDR3 boundary, so the rest is inferred from the germline J gene. The chain uses TRBV30 and TRBJ1-2; 7 bases map to TRBD1. The CDR3 loop spans 18 amino acids. With V trimmed by 0 bases and J by 1 base, 14 bases remained unmatched. Germline CDR1 reads GTSNPN; CDR2 reads SVGIG (reference sequence). The CDR3 DNA, read in part, is TGTGCCTGGAGTGTCAGCGTAGGCGGGACAGCCCTTAACTATGGC. Translating gives CAWSVSVGGTALNYG. The entire CDR3 sequence reads CAWSVSVGGTALNYGYTF.

This clone has ten or more counts. Read data end 3 residues before the CDR3 end; the end is taken from the germline J gene. J is TRBJ2-5 and V is TRBV20-1, with 12 positions matching TRBD2. This CDR3 has 15 residues. The germline V gene encodes CDR1 DFQATT and CDR2 SNEGSKA (reference sequence). Trimming cost V 8 bases and J 1 base; bases outside gene matches: 8. Partial CDR3 DNA: TGCAGTCCTTCACTAGCGGGGGGTCTCCAAGAGACC. This sequence encodes CSPSLAGGLQET. The CDR3 as a whole reads CSPSLAGGLQETQYF.

The sample holds many counts of this clone. The missing CDR3 end, 3 residues past where the read stops, is filled in from the germline J gene. Other DNA variants within this sample encode the same CDR3. This chain joins TRBV7-2 and TRBJ2-6; maybe TRBD2 (6 bases). V lost 4 bases, J lost 0 bases, and 7 bases lay in between. CDR1 and CDR2 (germline): SGHTA, FQGNSA. The CDR3 has 15 amino acids. CDR3 bases read: TGTGCCAGCAGCTCCGGGGGCTCTGGGGCCAACGTC. Residues: CASSSGGSGANV. The complete CDR3 protein is CASSSGGSGANVLTF.

There are many counts of this clone. The read gets to within 3 residues of the CDR3 end, and the germline J gene fills in the rest. The chain links TRBV7-2 to TRBJ1-5; 7 bases line up with TRBD1. The J segment lost 5 bases and the V segment lost 1 base, leaving 5 bases of the junction unmatched. From germline, CDR1 is SGHTA and CDR2 FQGNSA. This CDR3 comprises 15 residues. CDR3 sequence: CASSLGGTVYQPQHF. The sequenced CDR3 bases are TGTGCCAGCAGCTTAGGTGGGACAGTATATCAGCCC.

This clone has a handful of counts. The read falls 3 residues short of the CDR3 end, and the missing part is taken from the germline J gene. This chain uses TRBV7-2 with TRBJ1-1; unclear D gene. The germline V gene encodes CDR1 SGHTA and CDR2 FQGNSA. V was pared by 5 bases and J by 1 base, with 8 bases between. The CDR3 contains 13 residues. CDR3 protein: CASSQQRNTEAFF. The DNA read from the CDR3 is TGTGCCAGCAGCCAACAGAGGAACACTGAA.

As to this clone: Read data end 3 residues before the CDR3 end; the end is taken from the germline J gene. This rearrangement joins TRBV6-1 to TRBJ1-1; tentatively, D is TRBD1 (6 bases). The CDR3 is made up of 14 amino acids. Trimming took 4 bases from V and 5 from J, leaving 14 bases between them. CDR1 is MNHNS, CDR2 SASEGT, per germline. The CDR3 sequence: CASSVRGWGTEAFF. The part of the CDR3 DNA that was read is TGTGCCAGCAGTGTCAGGGGCTGGGGAACTGAA.

This clone appeared many times. The DNA ends 3 residues before the CDR3 does, and the rest of the CDR3 is filled in from the germline J gene. The gene calls are TRBV7-2 and TRBJ2-3; 10 nucleotides align to TRBD2. The ends lost 7 bases at V and 1 base at J; junction bases unmatched: 5. Per germline, CDR1 SGHTA and CDR2 FQGNSA. CDR3 size: 15 residues. The CDR3 here is CASTQRGGRTDTQYF. The DNA read from the CDR3 is TGTGCCAGCACGCAGCGGGGGGGCCGCACAGATACG.

This clone was counted only a few times. The read stops 3 residues short of the end of the CDR3; the missing end is completed from the germline J gene. The rearrangement uses TRBV2 and TRBJ1-4; D ambiguous. The germline V gene encodes CDR1 SNHLY and CDR2 FYNNEI. Trimming removed 7 bases from V and 0 bases from J, with 12 bases in between. The CDR3 sequence is 15 residues long. This chain's CDR3 is CASTWTLATNEKLFF. The CDR3 DNA, read in part, is TGTGCCAGCACCTGGACTCTTGCAACTAATGAAAAA.

In its sample, this clone was seen many times. The read terminates 3 residues before the CDR3 end, so the remaining end is supplied by the germline J gene. The rearrangement uses TRBV18 and TRBJ1-6; 8 bases are shared with TRBD1. The V gene's germline CDR1 is KGHSH and CDR2 LQKENI. With V trimmed by 6 bases and J by 5 bases, 6 bases remained unmatched. The CDR3 contains 15 residues. Partial CDR3 DNA: TGTGCCAGCTCCCGCGACAGGGGACATAATTCACCC. Its translation is CASSRDRGHNSP. The whole CDR3 region reads CASSRDRGHNSPLHF. The variable domain in full, with the rest retrieved from reference TRBV18 and TRBJ1-6, is NAGVMQNPRHLVRRRGQEARLRCSPMKGHSHVYWYRQLPEEGLKFMVYLQKENIIDESGMPKERFSAEFPKEGPSILRIQQVVRGDSAAYFCASSRDRGHNSPLHFGNGTRLTVT.

This clone was observed a few times. The read comes to an end 3 residues before the CDR3 does, leaving the germline J gene to fill in the end. This chain links TRBV6-1 with TRBJ2-7; a possible D gene is TRBD2 (6 bases). CDR1 and CDR2 (germline): MNHNS, SASEGT. The CDR3 has 13 residues. With 1 base removed from V and 4 bases from J, the gap between germline ends came to 8 bases. Here the CDR3 reads CASSEVGGYEQYF. CDR3 bases read: TGTGCCAGCAGTGAAGTGGGGGGTTACGAG.

This clone was seen ten or more times. The read finishes 3 residues shy of the CDR3 end, and the germline J gene is used to complete it. The chain has TRBV6-2 or TRBV6-3 and TRBJ1-2; D not certain. Between the trimmed V and J ends, which lost 5 bases and 2 bases, there was a span of 12 bases. This CDR3 has 14 residues. Germline CDR1 is MNHEY and CDR2 is SVGEGT. CDR3 loop: CASSLPGSNYGYTF. CDR3 bases read: TGTGCCAGCAGTCTACCAGGCTCCAACTATGGC.

This clone was counted many times. The read gets to within 3 residues of the CDR3 end, and the germline J gene fills in the rest. The V call is TRBV4-2, the J call TRBJ2-5; 13 bases fit TRBD2. The ends lost 6 bases at V and 0 bases at J; junction bases unmatched: 4. The CDR3 length is 16 residues. Germline values: CDR1 LGHNA, CDR2 YNFKEQ. The sequenced CDR3 bases are TGTGCCAGCAGTCCAGGACTAGCGGGGGACCAAGAGACC. Translating gives CASSPGLAGDQET. Given in full, the CDR3 is CASSPGLAGDQETQYF.

Many counts were recorded for this clone. The CDR3 sequence: CATNPGRGPDNQPQHF. The DNA read from the CDR3 is TGTGCCACCAACCCCGGCAGGGGGCCCGATAATCAGCCC. This rearrangement joins TRBV15 to TRBJ1-5, with 8 bases aligning to TRBD1. The CDR3 goes on 3 residues after the read ends, and that part is filled in from the germline J gene. This CDR3 is built from 16 residues. Germline assignment: CDR1 LNHNV and CDR2 YYDKDF (reference sequence). The junction had 12 bases not matched to a gene; V was cut back by 7 bases and J by 4 bases.

To note about this clone: Sequencing ends 3 residues short of the CDR3 end; the germline J gene provides the rest. This chain joins TRBV18 and TRBJ2-5, with a possible D match to TRBD1 (6 bases). The germline gives CDR1 KGHSH, CDR2 LQKENI. This CDR3 is built from 14 residues. Trimming removed 3 bases at V and 4 bases at J, with 12 bases between. CDR3 DNA, as far as it was read: TGTGCCAGCTCACCGAACACAGGGCCAGAGACC. Residues: CASSPNTGPET. The whole CDR3 sequence is CASSPNTGPETQYF.

This clone was counted many times. With the read ending 3 residues before the CDR3 end, the germline J gene is used to fill in that end. The rearrangement uses TRBV7-2 and TRBJ1-1, with D perhaps TRBD1 (6 bases). Germline CDR1 is SGHTA and CDR2 is FQGNSA. Trimming took 10 bases from V and 5 from J, leaving 17 bases between them. The CDR3 is 13 residues long. CDR3 bases read: TGTGCCACCGGCCTGAGAGGGGGTACTGAA. Its protein product is CATGLRGGTE. From start to end, the CDR3 is CATGLRGGTEAFF.

This clone showed up many times. The observed sequence ends 3 residues before the CDR3 terminus, with the missing tail filled in from the germline J gene. V gene TRBV7-2 combines with J gene TRBJ2-1; D call uncertain. CDR1 and CDR2 (germline): SGHTA, FQGNSA. This CDR3 contains 15 residues. V was cut by 1 base and J by 3 bases, with 10 bases left in between. CDR3 amino acids: CASSLGPRGYNEQFF. The DNA read from the CDR3 is TGTGCCAGCAGCTTAGGGCCCAGAGGCTACAATGAG.

This clone was counted between two and nine times. With the read ending 3 residues before the CDR3 end, the germline J gene is used to fill in that end. The chain combines TRBV10-2 with TRBJ2-7; no clear D. The V gene's germline CDR1 is WSHSY and CDR2 SAAADI. The CDR3 is made up of 13 amino acids. The V end was cut by 5 bases, the J end by 2 bases, with 10 bases between. The sequenced CDR3 bases are TGCGCCAGCAGTTGGGCCAGTACCTACGAG. Translating gives CASSWASTYE. The CDR3 in full is CASSWASTYEQYF.